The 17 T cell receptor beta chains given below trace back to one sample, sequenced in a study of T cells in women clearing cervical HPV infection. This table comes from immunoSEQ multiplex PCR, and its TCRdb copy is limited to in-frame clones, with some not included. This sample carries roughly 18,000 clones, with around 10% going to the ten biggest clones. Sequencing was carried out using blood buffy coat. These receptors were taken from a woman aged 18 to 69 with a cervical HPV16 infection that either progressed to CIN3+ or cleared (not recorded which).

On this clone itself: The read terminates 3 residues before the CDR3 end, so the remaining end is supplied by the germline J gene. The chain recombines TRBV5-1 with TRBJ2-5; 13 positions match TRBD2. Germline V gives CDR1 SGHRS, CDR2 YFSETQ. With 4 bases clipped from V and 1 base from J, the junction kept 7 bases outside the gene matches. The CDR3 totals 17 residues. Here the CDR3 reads CASSPGTSGTGQETQYF. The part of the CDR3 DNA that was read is TGCGCCAGCAGCCCCGGGACTAGCGGGACGGGCCAAGAGACC.

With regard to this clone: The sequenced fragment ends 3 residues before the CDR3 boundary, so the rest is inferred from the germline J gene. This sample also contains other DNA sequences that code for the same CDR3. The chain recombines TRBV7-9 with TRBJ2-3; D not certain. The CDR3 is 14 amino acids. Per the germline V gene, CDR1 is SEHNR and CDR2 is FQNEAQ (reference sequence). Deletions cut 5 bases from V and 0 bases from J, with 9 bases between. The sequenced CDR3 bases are TGTGCCAGCAGCCAAGCGTTCAGCACAGATACG. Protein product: CASSQAFSTDT. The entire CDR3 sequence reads CASSQAFSTDTQYF.

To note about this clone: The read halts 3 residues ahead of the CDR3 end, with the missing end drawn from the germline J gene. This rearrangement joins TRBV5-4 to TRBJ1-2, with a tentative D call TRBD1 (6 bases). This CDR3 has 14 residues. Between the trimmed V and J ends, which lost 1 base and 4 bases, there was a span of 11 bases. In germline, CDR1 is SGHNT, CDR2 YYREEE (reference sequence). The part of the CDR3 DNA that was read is TGTGCCAGCAGCTTGAAAACAGGGATCTATGGC. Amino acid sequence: CASSLKTGIYG. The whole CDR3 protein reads CASSLKTGIYGYTF.

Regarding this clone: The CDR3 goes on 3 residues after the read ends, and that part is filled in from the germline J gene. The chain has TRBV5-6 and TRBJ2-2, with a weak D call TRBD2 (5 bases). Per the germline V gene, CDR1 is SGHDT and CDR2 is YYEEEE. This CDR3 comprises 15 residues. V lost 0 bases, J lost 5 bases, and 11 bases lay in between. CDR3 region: CASSLGLIFTGELFF. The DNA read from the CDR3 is TGTGCCAGCAGCTTGGGACTAATCTTTACCGGGGAG. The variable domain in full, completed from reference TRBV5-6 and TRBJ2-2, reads DAGVTQSPTHLIKTRGQQVTLRCSPKSGHDTVSWYQQALGQGPQFIFQYYEEEERQRGNFPDRFSGHQFPNYSSELNVNALLLGDSALYLCASSLGLIFTGELFFGEGSRLTVL.

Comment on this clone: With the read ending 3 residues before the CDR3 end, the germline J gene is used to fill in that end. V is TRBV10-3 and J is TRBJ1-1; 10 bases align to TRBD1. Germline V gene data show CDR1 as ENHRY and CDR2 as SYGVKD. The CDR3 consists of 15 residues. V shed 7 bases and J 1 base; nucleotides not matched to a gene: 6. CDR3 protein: CAINARTGGNTEAFF. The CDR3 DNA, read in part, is TGTGCCATCAACGCTAGGACAGGGGGGAACACTGAA.

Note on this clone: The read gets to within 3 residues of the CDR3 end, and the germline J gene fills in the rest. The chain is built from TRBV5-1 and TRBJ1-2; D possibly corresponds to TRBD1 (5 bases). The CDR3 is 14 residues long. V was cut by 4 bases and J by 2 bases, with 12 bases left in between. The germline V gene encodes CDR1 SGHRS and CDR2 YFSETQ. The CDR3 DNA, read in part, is TGCGCCAGCAGCCCTGGGGGGGGGAACTATGGC. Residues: CASSPGGGNYG. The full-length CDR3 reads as CASSPGGGNYGYTF.

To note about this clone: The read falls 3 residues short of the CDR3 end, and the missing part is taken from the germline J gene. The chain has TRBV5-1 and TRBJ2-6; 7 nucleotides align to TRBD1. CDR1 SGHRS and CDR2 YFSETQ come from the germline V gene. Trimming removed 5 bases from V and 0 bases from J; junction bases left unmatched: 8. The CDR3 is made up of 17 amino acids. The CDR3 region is CASRGVTGSSGANVLTF. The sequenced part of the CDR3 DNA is TGCGCCAGCAGAGGGGTGACAGGGAGCTCTGGGGCCAACGTC.

This chain's CDR3 is CSVVWTDRGRSEQFF. Partial CDR3 DNA: TGCAGTGTCGTTTGGACTGACAGGGGACGGAGTGAG. The rearrangement uses TRBV20-1 and TRBJ2-1, with TRBD1 matching 8 bases. The missing CDR3 end, 3 residues past where the read stops, is filled in from the germline J gene. The CDR3 runs to 15 residues. Germline V gene sequence: CDR1 DFQATT, CDR2 SNEGSKA (reference sequence). J gave up 9 bases and V 7 bases, and 17 bases lay outside the gene matches.

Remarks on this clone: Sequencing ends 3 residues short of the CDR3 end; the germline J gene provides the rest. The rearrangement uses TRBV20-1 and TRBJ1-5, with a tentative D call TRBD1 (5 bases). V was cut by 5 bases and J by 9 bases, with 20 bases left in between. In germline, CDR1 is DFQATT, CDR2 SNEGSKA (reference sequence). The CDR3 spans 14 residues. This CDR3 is CSAPRSGPSGPQHF. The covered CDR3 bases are TGCAGTGCTCCGAGATCAGGGCCCTCCGGGCCC.

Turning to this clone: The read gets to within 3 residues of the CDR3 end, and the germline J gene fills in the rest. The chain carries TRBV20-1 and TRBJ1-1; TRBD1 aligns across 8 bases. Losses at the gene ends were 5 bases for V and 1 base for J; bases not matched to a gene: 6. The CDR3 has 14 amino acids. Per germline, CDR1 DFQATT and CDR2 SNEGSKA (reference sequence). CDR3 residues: CSAPRTGQNTEAFF. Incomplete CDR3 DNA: TGCAGTGCTCCCCGGACAGGGCAGAACACTGAA.

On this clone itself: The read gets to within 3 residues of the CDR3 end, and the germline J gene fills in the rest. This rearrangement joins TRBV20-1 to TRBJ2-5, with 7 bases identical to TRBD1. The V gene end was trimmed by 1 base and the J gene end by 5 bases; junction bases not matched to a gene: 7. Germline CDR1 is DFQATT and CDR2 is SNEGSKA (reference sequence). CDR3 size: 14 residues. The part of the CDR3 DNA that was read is TGCAGTGCTAGAGTACAGGGGTATTCCGAGACC. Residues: CSARVQGYSET. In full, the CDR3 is CSARVQGYSETQYF.

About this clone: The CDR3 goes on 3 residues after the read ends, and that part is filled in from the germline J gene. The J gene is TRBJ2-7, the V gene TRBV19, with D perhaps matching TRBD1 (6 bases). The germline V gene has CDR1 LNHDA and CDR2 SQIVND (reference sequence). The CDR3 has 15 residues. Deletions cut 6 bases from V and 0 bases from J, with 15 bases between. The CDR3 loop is CASSPRGTSSYEQYF. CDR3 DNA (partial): TGTGCCAGTAGCCCCAGGGGCACCAGCTCCTACGAG. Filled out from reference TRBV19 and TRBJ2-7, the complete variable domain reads DGGITQSPKYLFRKEGQNVTLSCEQNLNHDAMYWYRQDPGQGLRLIYYSQIVNDFQKGDIAEGYSVSREKKESFPLTVTSAQKNPTAFYLCASSPRGTSSYEQYFGPGTRLTVT.

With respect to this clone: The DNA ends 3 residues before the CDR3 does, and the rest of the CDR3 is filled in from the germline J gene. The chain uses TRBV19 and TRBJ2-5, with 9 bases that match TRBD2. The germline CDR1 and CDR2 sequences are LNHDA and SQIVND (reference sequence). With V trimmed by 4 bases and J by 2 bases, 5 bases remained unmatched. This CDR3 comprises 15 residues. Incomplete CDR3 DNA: TGTGCCAGTAGTAGAGCGCGGGGGGGGCAAGAGACC. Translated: CASSRARGGQET. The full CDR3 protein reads CASSRARGGQETQYF.

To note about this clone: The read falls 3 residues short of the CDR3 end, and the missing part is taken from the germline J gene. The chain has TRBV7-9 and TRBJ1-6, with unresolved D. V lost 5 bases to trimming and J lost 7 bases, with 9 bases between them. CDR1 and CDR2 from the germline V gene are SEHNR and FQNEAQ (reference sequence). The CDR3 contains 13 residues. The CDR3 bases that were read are TGTGCCAGCAGCCGGACTGGGAATTCACCC. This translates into CASSRTGNSP. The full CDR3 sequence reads CASSRTGNSPLHF.

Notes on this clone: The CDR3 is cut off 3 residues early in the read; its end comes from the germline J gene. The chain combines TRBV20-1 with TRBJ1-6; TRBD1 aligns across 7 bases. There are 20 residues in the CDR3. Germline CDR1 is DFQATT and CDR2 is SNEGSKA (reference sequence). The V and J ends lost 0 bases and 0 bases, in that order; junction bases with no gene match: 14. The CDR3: CSARDVAGNRGSSYNSPLHF. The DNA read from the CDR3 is TGCAGTGCTAGAGATGTGGCAGGAAACAGGGGAAGCTCCTATAATTCACCC.

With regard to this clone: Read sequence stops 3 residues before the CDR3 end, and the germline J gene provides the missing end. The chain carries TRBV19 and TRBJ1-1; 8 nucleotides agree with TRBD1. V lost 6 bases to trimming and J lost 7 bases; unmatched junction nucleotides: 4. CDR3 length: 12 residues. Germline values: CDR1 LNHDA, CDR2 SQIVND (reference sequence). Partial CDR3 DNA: TGTGCCAGTAGGGACAGGGTCAGTGAA. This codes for CASRDRVSE. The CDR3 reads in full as CASRDRVSEAFF. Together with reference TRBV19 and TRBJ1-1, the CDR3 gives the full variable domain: DGGITQSPKYLFRKEGQNVTLSCEQNLNHDAMYWYRQDPGQGLRLIYYSQIVNDFQKGDIAEGYSVSREKKESFPLTVTSAQKNPTAFYLCASRDRVSEAFFGQGTRLTVV.

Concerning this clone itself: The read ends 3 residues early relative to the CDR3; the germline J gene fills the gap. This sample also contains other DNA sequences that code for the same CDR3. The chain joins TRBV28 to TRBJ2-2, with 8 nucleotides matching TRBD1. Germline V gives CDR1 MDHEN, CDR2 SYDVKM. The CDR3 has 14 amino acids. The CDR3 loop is CASQQGGPNGELFF. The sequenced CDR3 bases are TGTGCTAGCCAACAGGGGGGACCGAACGGGGAG. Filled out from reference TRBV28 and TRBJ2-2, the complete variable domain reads DVKVTQSSRYLVKRTGEKVFLECVQDMDHENMFWYRQDPGLGLRLIYFSYDVKMKEKGDIPEGYSVSREKKERFSLILESASTNQTSMYLCASQQGGPNGELFFGEGSRLTVL.